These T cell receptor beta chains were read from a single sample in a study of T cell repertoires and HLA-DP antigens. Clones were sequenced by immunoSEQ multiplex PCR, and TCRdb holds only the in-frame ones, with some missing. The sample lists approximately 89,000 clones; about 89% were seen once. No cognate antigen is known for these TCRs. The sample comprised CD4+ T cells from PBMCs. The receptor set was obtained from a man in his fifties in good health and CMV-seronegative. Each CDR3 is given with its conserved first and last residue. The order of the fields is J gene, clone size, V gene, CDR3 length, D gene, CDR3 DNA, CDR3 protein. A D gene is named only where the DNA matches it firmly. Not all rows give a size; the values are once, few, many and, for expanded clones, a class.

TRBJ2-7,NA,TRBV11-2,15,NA,TGTGCCAGCAGCAAAACAGGGCCAGACTCCTACGAGCAGTACTTC,CASSKTGPDSYEQYF
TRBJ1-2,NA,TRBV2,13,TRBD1,TGTGCCAGCAGGGAACAGGGGTTCTATGGCTACACCTTC,CASREQGFYGYTF
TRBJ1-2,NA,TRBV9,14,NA,TGTGCCAGCAGCGTAGGGTCGAGAGACGGTGGCTACACCTTC,CASSVGSRDGGYTF
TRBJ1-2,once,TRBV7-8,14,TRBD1,TGTGCCAGCAGCCCTCGGACAGGGAAGGGTGGCTACACCTTC,CASSPRTGKGGYTF
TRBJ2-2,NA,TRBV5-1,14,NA,TGCGCCAGCAGTTCCGGCCTGGACCCCGGGGAGCTGTTTTTT,CASSSGLDPGELFF
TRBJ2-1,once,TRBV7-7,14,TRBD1,TGTGCTAGCAGCTTAGGGACAGGGCAAAATGAGCAGTTCTTC,CASSLGTGQNEQFF
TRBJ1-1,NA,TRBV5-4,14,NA,TGTGCCAGCAGCTTGCAGGGAGGAAACACTGAAGCTTTCTTT,CASSLQGGNTEAFF
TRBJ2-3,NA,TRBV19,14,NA,TGTGCCAGTAGTATAGCAGGCAGCACAGATACGCAGTATTTT,CASSIAGSTDTQYF
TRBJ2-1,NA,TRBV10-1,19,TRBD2,TGCGCCAGCAGTGAGTCGGGGACTAGCGGGAGCTCCCGGTGGAATGAGCAGTTCTTC,CASSESGTSGSSRWNEQFF
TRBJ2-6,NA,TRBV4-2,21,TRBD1,TGTGCCAGCAGCCAAGCCCTGGGGTTGAGGACAGGGTCTTCTGGGGCCAACGTCCTGACTTTC,CASSQALGLRTGSSGANVLTF
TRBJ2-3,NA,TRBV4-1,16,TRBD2,TGCGCCAGCAGCCAAGGACTAGCGGGACCAACAGATACGCAGTATTTT,CASSQGLAGPTDTQYF
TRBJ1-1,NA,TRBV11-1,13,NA,TGTGCCAGCAGCTTAGCCCTGAACACTGAAGCTTTCTTT,CASSLALNTEAFF
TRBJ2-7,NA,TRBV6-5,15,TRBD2,TGTGCCAGCAGTGCGACTAGCATAAGCTCCTACGAGCAGTACTTC,CASSATSISSYEQYF
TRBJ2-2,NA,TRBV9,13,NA,TGTGCCAGCAGCGTAGGACTAGCCGGGGAGCTGTTTTTT,CASSVGLAGELFF
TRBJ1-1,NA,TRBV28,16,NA,TGTGCCAGCAGTTTAGGGACTAGGAGACAGAACACTGAAGCTTTCTTT,CASSLGTRRQNTEAFF
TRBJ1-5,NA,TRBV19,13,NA,TGTGCCAGTAGGAAGGGGAGGAATCAGCCCCAGCATTTT,CASRKGRNQPQHF
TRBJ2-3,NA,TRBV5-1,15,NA,TGCGCCAGCAGCTTACAGAGGCCAGGGACAGATACGCAGTATTTT,CASSLQRPGTDTQYF
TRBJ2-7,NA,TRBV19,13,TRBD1,TGTGCCAGTAGAACCTCAGGGGGCTACGAGCAGTACTTC,CASRTSGGYEQYF
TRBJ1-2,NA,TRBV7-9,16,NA,TGTGCCAGCAGCTTAATGCTTATCAGGAGAAACTATGGCTACACCTTC,CASSLMLIRRNYGYTF
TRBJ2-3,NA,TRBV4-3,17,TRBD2,TGCGCCAGCAGCCAAGATATCGCTAGCGGGAGGGCAGATACGCAGTATTTT,CASSQDIASGRADTQYF
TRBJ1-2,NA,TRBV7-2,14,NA,TGTGCCAGCAGCCCTCAGGGGACTGGCTATGGCTACACCTTC,CASSPQGTGYGYTF
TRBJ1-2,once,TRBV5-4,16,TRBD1,TGTGCCAGCAGCTTGAGAGGGGGCTCAAGGAACTATGGCTACACCTTC,CASSLRGGSRNYGYTF
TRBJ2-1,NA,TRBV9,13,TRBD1,TGTGCCAGCAGAGGGACAGGGGTCAATGAGCAGTTCTTC,CASRGTGVNEQFF
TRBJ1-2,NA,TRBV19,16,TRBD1,TGTGCCACCTCAACAACGGGGACAGCCCTGTATGAGGGCTACACCTTC,CATSTTGTALYEGYTF
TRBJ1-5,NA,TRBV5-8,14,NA,TGTGCCAGCAGCTTGATCCGGGGCAATCAGCCCCAGCATTTT,CASSLIRGNQPQHF
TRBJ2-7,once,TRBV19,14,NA,TGTGCCAGTAGCTTCAATCCGGGGTCCTACGAGCAGTACTTC,CASSFNPGSYEQYF
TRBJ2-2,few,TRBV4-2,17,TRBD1,TGTGCCAGCAGCCAGGCCGGGACAGGGACGAACACCGGGGAGCTGTTTTTT,CASSQAGTGTNTGELFF
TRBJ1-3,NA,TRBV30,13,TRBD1,TGTGCCTGGACGACAGGGGCTGGAAACACCATATATTTT,CAWTTGAGNTIYF
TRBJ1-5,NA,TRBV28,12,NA,TGTGCCAGCATAGCAGGGCATCAGCCCCAGCATTTT,CASIAGHQPQHF
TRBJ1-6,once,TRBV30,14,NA,TGTGCCTGGAGTTCCGACCGCTATAATTCACCCCTCCACTTT,CAWSSDRYNSPLHF
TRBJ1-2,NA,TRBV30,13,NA,TGTGCCGGGATGGGGCCCGGCACAGTTGGCTACACCTTC,CAGMGPGTVGYTF
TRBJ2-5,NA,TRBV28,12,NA,TGTGCCAGCAGTTTATTAGGCGAGACCCAGTACTTC,CASSLLGETQYF
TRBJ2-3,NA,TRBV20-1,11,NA,TGCTCAGTCCCTAGCACAGATACGCAGTATTTT,CSVPSTDTQYF
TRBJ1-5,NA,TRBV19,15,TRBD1,TGTGCCAGTAGTAACGGACAGGGGGCTACTCAGCCCCAGCATTTT,CASSNGQGATQPQHF
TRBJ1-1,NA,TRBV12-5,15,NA,TGTGCTAGTGGTTTGGTACGACAGTTGAACACTGAAGCTTTCTTT,CASGLVRQLNTEAFF
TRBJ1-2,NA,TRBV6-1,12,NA,TGTGCCAGCACTCGAGGGGGATATGGCTACACCTTC,CASTRGGYGYTF
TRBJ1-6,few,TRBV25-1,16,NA,TGTGCCAGCAGTGAATGGAAGGGAAGTGTTGATTCACCCCTCCACTTT,CASSEWKGSVDSPLHF
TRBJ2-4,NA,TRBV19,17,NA,TGTGCCAGTAGTATAGAGGTTGGAATTCTACTTAAAAACATTCAGTACTTC,CASSIEVGILLKNIQYF